The 26 T cell receptor beta chains presented below share a single source sample, sequenced in a study of blood T cell repertoires in COVID-19. Profiling relied on immunoSEQ multiplex PCR, and the TCRdb table lists in-frame clones only, not all of them. The table records approximately 350,000 clones, 89% of them present only once. The material sequenced was peripheral blood. Receptor source: a woman aged 25 to 39 with COVID-19, enrolled during active disease.

This chain joins TRBV19 and TRBJ1-5; 8 bases fit TRBD1. J lost 0 bases, V lost 3 bases, and 13 bases had no gene match. The CDR3 has 19 amino acids. The germline V gene encodes CDR1 LNHDA and CDR2 SQIVND (reference sequence). CDR3 DNA: TGTGCCAGTAGTATCGGGCAGGGGGCCCCGATATATAGCAATCAGCCCCAGCATTTT. Translating it yields CASSIGQGAPIYSNQPQHF. Drawing the rest from reference TRBV19 and TRBJ1-5, the complete variable domain is DGGITQSPKYLFRKEGQNVTLSCEQNLNHDAMYWYRQDPGQGLRLIYYSQIVNDFQKGDIAEGYSVSREKKESFPLTVTSAQKNPTAFYLCASSIGQGAPIYSNQPQHFGDGTRLSIL.

This chain joins TRBV4-2 and TRBJ2-5, with 10 nucleotides matching TRBD1. The CDR3 is made up of 16 amino acids. CDR1 is LGHNA and CDR2 is YNFKEQ in the germline V gene. V dropped 3 bases and J dropped 4; count of bases not matched to a gene: 8. The chain's CDR3 is CASSQSAGTGVETQYF. Written as DNA, the CDR3 is TGTGCCAGCAGCCAGTCAGCCGGGACAGGGGTAGAGACCCAGTACTTC.

The chain links TRBV6-1 to TRBJ1-6; D gene ambiguous. The ends were cut back, 2 bases at V and 5 bases at J, with 7 bases in the middle. The CDR3 is 14 residues long. Germline lookup yields CDR1 MNHNS and CDR2 SASEGT. CDR3 DNA sequence: TGTGCCAGCAGTGAAAGCGGGGATAATTCACCCCTCCACTTT. This translates into CASSESGDNSPLHF.

This chain connects TRBV18 to TRBJ1-2, with no clear D. Germline CDR1 is KGHSH and CDR2 is LQKENI. The CDR3 covers 14 residues. Deletions cut 3 bases from V and 8 bases from J, with 16 bases between. CDR3 coding DNA: TGTGCCAGCTCACCCCCGGGAGGGCACGAGGGCTACACCTTC. Protein sequence: CASSPPGGHEGYTF.

This chain links TRBV4-3 with TRBJ1-5, with no clear D. This CDR3 contains 15 residues. V was pared by 1 base and J by 3 bases, with 10 bases between. Germline V gives CDR1 LGHNA, CDR2 YSLEER. CDR3 sequence reads: CASSQVEGSNQPQHF. The CDR3 DNA reads TGCGCCAGCAGCCAAGTTGAGGGCTCCAATCAGCCCCAGCATTTT.

The J gene is TRBJ1-2, the V gene TRBV5-4; no definite D call. The V end was cut by 2 bases, the J end by 4 bases, with 9 bases between. The CDR3 runs 13 residues. The V gene's germline CDR1 is SGHNT and CDR2 YYREEE (reference sequence). CDR3 in amino acids: CASSLTASYGYTF. For the CDR3, the DNA is TGTGCCAGCAGCTTAACCGCGAGCTATGGCTACACCTTC. Full variable domain (remainder filled in from reference TRBV5-4 and TRBJ1-2): ETGVTQSPTHLIKTRGQQVTLRCSSQSGHNTVSWYQQALGQGPQFIFQYYREEENGRGNFPPRFSGLQFPNYSSELNVNALELDDSALYLCASSLTASYGYTFGSGTRLTVV.

The chain joins TRBV29-1 to TRBJ1-2; 7 positions agree with TRBD1. The ends lost 3 bases at V and 5 bases at J; junction bases unmatched: 6. The CDR3 sequence is 13 residues long. Germline V gene data show CDR1 as SQVTM and CDR2 as ANQGSEA. The CDR3 spells CSVDRGQPYGYTF. The CDR3 bases are TGCAGCGTTGATCGGGGACAGCCTTATGGCTACACCTTC.

This chain joins TRBV15 and TRBJ2-7, with D tentatively TRBD2 (6 bases). Germline-derived CDR1 and CDR2 are LNHNV and YYDKDF (reference sequence). The CDR3 has 14 amino acids. V shed 6 bases and J shed 4 bases, with 16 bases lying between them. Written as DNA, the CDR3 is TGTGCCACCAGACCTGGAGGGGCGAGGTACGAGCAGTACTTC. This gives the protein CATRPGGARYEQYF.

The chain has TRBV5-5 and TRBJ2-7, with a weak D call TRBD1 (6 bases). The germline V gene encodes CDR1 SGHKS and CDR2 YYEKEE (reference sequence). Trimming stripped 0 bases from V and 2 bases from J, with 9 bases between. CDR3 size: 14 residues. Here the CDR3 reads CASSLVRGPYEQYF. The CDR3 region has the DNA TGTGCCAGCAGCTTGGTCAGGGGTCCCTACGAGCAGTACTTC.

V is TRBV7-4 and J is TRBJ1-4; tentatively, D is TRBD1 (6 bases). The CDR3 loop spans 17 amino acids. Germline CDR1 reads SGHVT; CDR2 reads SQSDAQ. Deletions cut 4 bases from V and 0 bases from J, with 15 bases between. This CDR3 reads CASSSGDRGTTNEKLFF. The CDR3, as DNA: TGTGCCAGCAGCTCAGGGGATCGGGGTACAACTAATGAAAAACTGTTTTTT.

This clone has a single count. The chain joins TRBV27 to TRBJ2-3, with 16 bases matching TRBD2. CDR3 length equals 19 residues. The germline gives CDR1 MNHEY, CDR2 SMNVEV (reference sequence). J lost 2 bases, V lost 8 bases, and 13 bases had no gene match. In DNA, the CDR3 is TGTGCCAGCTCGCGGGGACTAGCGGGGGGGCCGAAGCTCACAGATACGCAGTATTTT. It codes for CASSRGLAGGPKLTDTQYF.

The chain is built from TRBV7-2 and TRBJ2-2; TRBD1 agrees at 7 bases. The trim removed 3 bases at V and 7 bases at J, leaving 11 bases unmatched. Germline V gene data show CDR1 as SGHTA and CDR2 as FQGNSA. The CDR3 totals 16 residues. The CDR3 here is CASSLGDRGRNGELFF. The CDR3 bases are TGTGCCAGCAGCTTGGGGGATAGGGGGCGAAACGGGGAGCTGTTTTTT.

The V gene is TRBV5-1, the J gene TRBJ2-5; D gene uncertain. Germline assignment: CDR1 SGHRS and CDR2 YFSETQ. This CDR3 is 14 amino acids long. Trimming took 0 bases from V and 5 from J, leaving 11 bases between them. The CDR3, as DNA: TGCGCCAGCAGCTTGGGCCAGGTGCCGGAGACCCAGTACTTC. Encoded protein: CASSLGQVPETQYF.

This CDR3 is CASSPRLAGGLETQYF. For the CDR3, the DNA is TGTGCCAGCAGCCCACGACTAGCGGGGGGGCTAGAGACCCAGTACTTC. The chain recombines TRBV11-3 with TRBJ2-5, with TRBD2 matching 14 bases. Germline V gives CDR1 SGHNT, CDR2 YENEEA. The V segment lost 5 bases and the J segment 4 bases; nucleotides outside the gene matches: 6. CDR3 length equals 16 residues.

The gene calls are TRBV12-3 or TRBV12-4 and TRBJ1-1; possibly TRBD1 for D (5 bases). The CDR3 length is 12 residues. Trimming removed 7 bases from V and 5 bases from J, with 11 bases in between. The CDR3 spells CASKGGGTEAFF. As DNA, the CDR3 is TGTGCCAGCAAGGGTGGGGGGACTGAAGCTTTCTTT.

This chain connects TRBV28 to TRBJ2-5, with TRBD1 as a possible D gene (6 bases). The CDR3 contains 17 residues. Germline CDR1 is MDHEN and CDR2 is SYDVKM. V lost 4 bases and J lost 3, with 21 bases in between. As DNA, the CDR3 is TGTGCCAGCAGTTCCTCCCCCCGGGGCAGGGGTAAAGAGACCCAGTACTTC. Translated, it gives CASSSSPRGRGKETQYF.

The CDR3 protein is CASSRGGLDLQYV. CDR3 nucleotides: TGTGCCAGCAGCCGCGGGGGGCTAGACCTGCAGTACGTC. The chain recombines TRBV7-9 with TRBJ2-7; 8 nucleotides line up with TRBD2. The CDR3 covers 13 residues. After removal of 5 bases from V and 9 bases from J, the junction contained 9 bases not matched to a gene. The germline gives CDR1 SEHNR, CDR2 FQNEAQ (reference sequence).

The rearrangement links TRBV30 to TRBJ2-6; the D is unclear. Germline CDR1 is GTSNPN and CDR2 is SVGIG (reference sequence). CDR3 length equals 16 residues. The V and J ends lost 1 base and 2 bases respectively, with 12 bases between them. The CDR3 spells CAWSGRVRTGANVLTF. In DNA, the CDR3 is TGTGCCTGGAGTGGCCGGGTAAGAACTGGGGCCAACGTCCTGACTTTC.

This CDR3 reads CASSQDEDRGKAFF. CDR3 sequence (DNA): TGCGCCAGCAGCCAAGACGAGGACAGGGGGAAGGCTTTCTTT. The rearrangement joins TRBV4-3 to TRBJ1-1, with 10 positions matching TRBD1. The CDR3 runs 14 residues. V gave up 0 bases and J gave up 11 bases; unmatched junction bases: 6. Germline CDR1 LGHNA, CDR2 YSLEER.

The chain couples TRBV3-1 (or the pseudogene TRBV3-2) to TRBJ2-1; 10 bases align to TRBD2. CDR1 is LGHDT and CDR2 is YNNKEL in the germline V gene (reference sequence). CDR3 length equals 19 residues. The V and J ends lost 1 base and 4 bases, in that order; junction bases with no gene match: 13. Here the CDR3 DNA reads TGTGCCAGCAGCCAAGGCCCCCCGCTAGCGGGAGTGTCATACAATGAGCAGTTCTTC. Encoded protein: CASSQGPPLAGVSYNEQFF.

The CDR3 is CASRPRGGPYEKLFF. The CDR3 DNA reads as TGTGCCAGCAGACCGAGGGGGGGGCCGTATGAAAAACTGTTTTTT. The V call is TRBV6-5, the J call TRBJ1-4; weak D call: TRBD1 (6 bases). V was shortened by 6 bases and J by 6 bases, with 17 bases between the two germline ends. CDR1 MNHEY and CDR2 SVGAGI come from the germline V gene. This CDR3 spans 15 amino acids.

J is TRBJ2-1 and V is TRBV7-6; TRBD2 agrees at 12 bases. Germline V lookup: CDR1 SGHVS, CDR2 FNYEAQ. V dropped 4 bases and J dropped 7; count of bases not matched to a gene: 5. The CDR3 sequence is 15 residues long. Here the CDR3 DNA reads TGTGCCAGCAGCTCCCTAGCGGGAGGGCCGAATGAGCAGTTCTTC. As protein: CASSSLAGGPNEQFF. The full variable domain, its missing parts supplied by reference TRBV7-6 and TRBJ2-1, is GAGVSQSPRYKVTKRGQDVALRCDPISGHVSLYWYRQALGQGPEFLTYFNYEAQQDKSGLPNDRFSAERPEGSISTLTIQRTEQRDSAMYRCASSSLAGGPNEQFFGPGTRLTVL.

The CDR3 sequence: CASSLWLAGQETQYF. DNA for the CDR3: TGCGCCAGCAGCTTGTGGCTAGCGGGGCAAGAGACCCAGTACTTC. The chain has TRBV5-1 and TRBJ2-5, with 9 bases aligning to TRBD2. CDR3 length equals 15 residues. The junction had 3 bases not matched to a gene; V was cut back by 1 base and J by 2 bases. The germline CDR1 and CDR2 sequences are SGHRS and YFSETQ.

The rearrangement links TRBV4-2 to TRBJ2-1; TRBD1 is a possible D gene (5 bases). This CDR3 is built from 15 residues. From germline, CDR1 is LGHNA and CDR2 YNFKEQ. V lost 0 bases, J lost 3 bases, and 9 bases lay in between. In nucleotides, the CDR3 is TGTGCCAGCAGCCAAGAATCAGGGAACTACAATGAGCAGTTCTTC. Protein: CASSQESGNYNEQFF.

This clone was seen a single time. The V and J genes are TRBV4-3 and TRBJ1-5, with TRBD1 identical over 8 bases. CDR1 is LGHNA, CDR2 YSLEER, per germline. Trimming removed 0 bases from V and 7 bases from J; junction bases left unmatched: 8. The CDR3 contains 16 residues. The DNA for the CDR3 is TGCGCCAGCAGCCAAGATCGAGCAGGGGGCAGGCAGCCCCAGCATTTT. This encodes CASSQDRAGGRQPQHF.

This rearrangement joins TRBV24-1 to TRBJ2-5, with TRBD2 identical over 13 bases. The V gene end was trimmed by 1 base and the J gene end by 5 bases; junction bases not matched to a gene: 3. Germline CDR1 and CDR2: KGHDR and SFDVKD. This CDR3 contains 16 residues. The DNA for the CDR3 is TGTGCCACCAGTGATTTACTAGCGGGGGGGCTGGAGACCCAGTACTTC. Encoded protein: CATSDLLAGGLETQYF.